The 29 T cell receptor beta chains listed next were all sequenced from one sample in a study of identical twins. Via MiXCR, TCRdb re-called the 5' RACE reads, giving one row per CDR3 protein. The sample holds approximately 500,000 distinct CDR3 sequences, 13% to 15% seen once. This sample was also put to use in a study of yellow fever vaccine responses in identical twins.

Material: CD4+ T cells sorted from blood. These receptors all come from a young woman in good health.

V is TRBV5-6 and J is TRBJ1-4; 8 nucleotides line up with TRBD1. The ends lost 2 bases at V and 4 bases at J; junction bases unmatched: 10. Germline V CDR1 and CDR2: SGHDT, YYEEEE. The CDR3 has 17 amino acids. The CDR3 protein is CASSFLPQGASNEKLFF. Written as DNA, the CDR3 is TGTGCCAGCAGCTTCCTACCCCAGGGGGCGAGTAATGAAAAACTGTTTTTT.

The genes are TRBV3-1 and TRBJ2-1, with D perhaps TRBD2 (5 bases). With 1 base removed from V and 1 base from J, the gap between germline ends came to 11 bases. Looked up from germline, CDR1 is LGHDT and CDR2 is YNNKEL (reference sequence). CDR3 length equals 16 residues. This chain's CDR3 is CASSQAKRISYNEQFF. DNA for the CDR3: TGTGCCAGCAGCCAAGCCAAGCGGATTTCCTACAATGAGCAGTTCTTC.

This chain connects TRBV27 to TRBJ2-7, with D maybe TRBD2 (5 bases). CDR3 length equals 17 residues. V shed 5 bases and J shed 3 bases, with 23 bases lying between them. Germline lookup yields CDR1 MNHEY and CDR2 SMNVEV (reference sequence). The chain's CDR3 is CASSTVRGKMSSYEQYF. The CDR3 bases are TGTGCCAGCAGTACAGTCAGAGGGAAGATGTCGAGCTACGAGCAGTACTTC.

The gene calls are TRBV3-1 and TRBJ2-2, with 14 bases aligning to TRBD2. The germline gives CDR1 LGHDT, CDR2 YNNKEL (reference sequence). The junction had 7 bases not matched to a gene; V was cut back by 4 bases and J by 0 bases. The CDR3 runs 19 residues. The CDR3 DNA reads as TGTGCCAGCAGCCCGACTAGCGGGGGGGCTCTTACGAACACCGGGGAGCTGTTTTTT. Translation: CASSPTSGGALTNTGELFF.

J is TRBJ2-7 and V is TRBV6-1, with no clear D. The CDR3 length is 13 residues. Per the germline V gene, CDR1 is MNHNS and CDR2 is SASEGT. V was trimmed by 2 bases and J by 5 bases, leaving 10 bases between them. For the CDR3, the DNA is TGTGCCAGCAGTGAACGAGGCCTACACGAGCAGTACTTC. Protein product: CASSERGLHEQYF.

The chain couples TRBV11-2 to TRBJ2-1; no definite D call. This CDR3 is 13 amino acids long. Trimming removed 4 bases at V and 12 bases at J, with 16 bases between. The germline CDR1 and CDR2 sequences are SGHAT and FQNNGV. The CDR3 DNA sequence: TGTGCCAGCAGCTCGGGCGGTACCGTTAGGCAGTTCTTC. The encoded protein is CASSSGGTVRQFF.

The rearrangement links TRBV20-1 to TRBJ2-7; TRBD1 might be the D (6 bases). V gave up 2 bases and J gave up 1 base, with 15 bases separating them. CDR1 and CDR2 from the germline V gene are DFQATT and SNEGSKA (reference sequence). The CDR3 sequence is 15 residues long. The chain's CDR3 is CSARLPGASSYEQYF. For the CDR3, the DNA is TGCAGTGCTAGATTACCAGGGGCCTCATCCTACGAGCAGTACTTC.

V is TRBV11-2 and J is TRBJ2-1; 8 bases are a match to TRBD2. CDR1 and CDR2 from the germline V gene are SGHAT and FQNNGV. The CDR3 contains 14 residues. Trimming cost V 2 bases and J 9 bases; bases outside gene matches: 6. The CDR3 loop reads CASSLRRGEVEQFF. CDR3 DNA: TGTGCCAGCAGCTTAAGGCGGGGGGAGGTTGAGCAGTTCTTC.

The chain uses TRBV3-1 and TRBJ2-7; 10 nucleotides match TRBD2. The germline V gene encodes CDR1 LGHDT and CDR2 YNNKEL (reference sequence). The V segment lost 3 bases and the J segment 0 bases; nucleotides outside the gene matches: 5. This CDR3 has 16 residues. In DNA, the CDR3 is TGTGCCAGCAGCCACACTCCTAGCGGGAGCTCCTACGAGCAGTACTTC. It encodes CASSHTPSGSSYEQYF.

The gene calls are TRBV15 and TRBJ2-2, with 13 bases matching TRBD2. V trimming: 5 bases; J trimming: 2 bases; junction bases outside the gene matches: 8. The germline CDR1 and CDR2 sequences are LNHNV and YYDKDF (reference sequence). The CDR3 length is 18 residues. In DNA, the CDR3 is TGTGCCACCAGCCGAACGACTAGCGGGGGGCTAAACACCGGGGAGCTGTTTTTT. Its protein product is CATSRTTSGGLNTGELFF.

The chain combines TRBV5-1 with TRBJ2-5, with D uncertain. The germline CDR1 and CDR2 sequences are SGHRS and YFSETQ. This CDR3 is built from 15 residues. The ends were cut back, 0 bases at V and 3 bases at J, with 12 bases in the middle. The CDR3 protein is CASSLDWGSKETQYF. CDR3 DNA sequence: TGCGCCAGCAGCTTGGATTGGGGATCCAAAGAGACCCAGTACTTC.

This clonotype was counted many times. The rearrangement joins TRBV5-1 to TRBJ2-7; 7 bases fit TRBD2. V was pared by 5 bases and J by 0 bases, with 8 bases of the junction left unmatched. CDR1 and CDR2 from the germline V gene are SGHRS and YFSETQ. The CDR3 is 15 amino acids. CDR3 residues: CASSLNSGTSYEQYF. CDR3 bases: TGCGCCAGCAGTTTAAACAGCGGGACCTCCTACGAGCAGTACTTC. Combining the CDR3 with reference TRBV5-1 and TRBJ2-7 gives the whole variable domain KAGVTQTPRYLIKTRGQQVTLSCSPISGHRSVSWYQQTPGQGLQFLFEYFSETQRNKGNFPGRFSGRQFSNSRSEMNVSTLELGDSALYLCASSLNSGTSYEQYFGPGTRLTVT.

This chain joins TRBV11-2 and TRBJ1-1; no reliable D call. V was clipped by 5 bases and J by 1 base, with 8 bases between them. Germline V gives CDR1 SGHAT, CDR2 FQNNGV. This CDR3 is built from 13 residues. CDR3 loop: CASSRISNTEAFF. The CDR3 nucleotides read TGTGCCAGCAGCCGGATTTCGAACACTGAAGCTTTCTTT.

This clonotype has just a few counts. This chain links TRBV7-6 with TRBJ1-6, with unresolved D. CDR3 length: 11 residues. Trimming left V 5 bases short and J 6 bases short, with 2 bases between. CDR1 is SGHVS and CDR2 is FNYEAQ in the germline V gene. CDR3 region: CASSPNSPLHF. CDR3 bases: TGTGCCAGCAGCCCTAATTCACCCCTCCACTTT.

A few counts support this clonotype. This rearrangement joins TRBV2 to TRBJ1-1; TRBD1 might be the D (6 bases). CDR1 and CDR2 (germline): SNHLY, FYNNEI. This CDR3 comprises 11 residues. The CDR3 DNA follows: TGTCTAGGAGGGGGTCATACTGAAGCTTTCTTT. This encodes CLGGGHTEAFF.

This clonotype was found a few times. The CDR3 reads CAISENTGVNEQFF. CDR3 DNA sequence: TGTGCCATCAGTGAAAACACAGGGGTCAATGAGCAGTTCTTC. This chain links TRBV10-3 with TRBJ2-1; 7 bases map to TRBD1. This CDR3 is 14 amino acids long. CDR1 is ENHRY, CDR2 SYGVKD, per germline. V trimming: 3 bases; J trimming: 6 bases; junction bases outside the gene matches: 5.

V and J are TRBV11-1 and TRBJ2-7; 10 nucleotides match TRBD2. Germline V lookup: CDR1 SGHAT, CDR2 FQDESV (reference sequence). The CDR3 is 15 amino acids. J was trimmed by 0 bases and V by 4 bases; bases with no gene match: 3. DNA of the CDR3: TGTGCCAGCAGCTCTACTAGCGGGAACTCCTACGAGCAGTACTTC. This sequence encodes CASSSTSGNSYEQYF.

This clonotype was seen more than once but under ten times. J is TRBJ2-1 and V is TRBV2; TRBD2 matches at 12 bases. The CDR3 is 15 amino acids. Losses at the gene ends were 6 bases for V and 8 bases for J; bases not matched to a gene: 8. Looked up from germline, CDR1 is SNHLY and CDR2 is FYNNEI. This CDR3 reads CASRQLAGGLYEQFF. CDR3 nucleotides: TGTGCCAGCAGACAACTAGCGGGAGGCTTGTATGAGCAGTTCTTC.

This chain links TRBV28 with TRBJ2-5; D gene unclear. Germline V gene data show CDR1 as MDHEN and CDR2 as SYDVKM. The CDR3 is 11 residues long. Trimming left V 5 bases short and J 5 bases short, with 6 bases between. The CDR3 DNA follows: TGTGCCAGCAGTACAGTGGAGACCCAGTACTTC. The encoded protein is CASSTVETQYF.

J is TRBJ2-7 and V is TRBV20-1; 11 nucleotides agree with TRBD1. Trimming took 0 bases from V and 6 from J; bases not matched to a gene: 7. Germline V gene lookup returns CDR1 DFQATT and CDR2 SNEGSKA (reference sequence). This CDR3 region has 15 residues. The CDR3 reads CSARDPGQGGLEQYF. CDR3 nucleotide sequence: TGCAGTGCTAGAGACCCGGGACAGGGGGGCCTCGAGCAGTACTTC.

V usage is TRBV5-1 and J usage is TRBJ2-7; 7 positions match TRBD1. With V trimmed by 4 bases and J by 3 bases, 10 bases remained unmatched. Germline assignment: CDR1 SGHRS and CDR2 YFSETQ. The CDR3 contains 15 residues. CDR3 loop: CASSLGQAIDYEQYF. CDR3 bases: TGCGCCAGCAGCCTTGGACAGGCCATAGACTACGAGCAGTACTTC.

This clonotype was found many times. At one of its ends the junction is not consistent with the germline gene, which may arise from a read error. Here the CDR3 reads CASSLVEETQYF. CDR3 bases: TGTGCCAGCAGCTTGGTGGAAGAGACCCAGTACTTC. J is TRBJ2-5 and V is TRBV5-1; D not resolved. CDR1 SGHRS and CDR2 YFSETQ come from the germline V gene. The CDR3 has 12 amino acids.

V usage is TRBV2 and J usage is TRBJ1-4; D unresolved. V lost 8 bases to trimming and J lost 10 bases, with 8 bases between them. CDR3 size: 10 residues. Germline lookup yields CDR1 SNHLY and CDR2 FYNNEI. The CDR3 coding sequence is TGTGCCAGCGGGGAGGGAAAACTGTTTTTT. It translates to CASGEGKLFF.

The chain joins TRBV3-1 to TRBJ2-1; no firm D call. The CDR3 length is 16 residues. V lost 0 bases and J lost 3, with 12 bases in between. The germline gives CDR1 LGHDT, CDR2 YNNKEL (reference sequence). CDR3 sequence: CASSQDRNSLYNEQFF. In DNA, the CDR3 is TGTGCCAGCAGCCAAGATCGGAACAGCCTCTACAATGAGCAGTTCTTC.

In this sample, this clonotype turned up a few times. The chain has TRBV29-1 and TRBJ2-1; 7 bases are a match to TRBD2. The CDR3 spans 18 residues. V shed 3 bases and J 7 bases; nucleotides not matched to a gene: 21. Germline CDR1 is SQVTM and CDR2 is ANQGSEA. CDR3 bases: TGCAGCGTTGATCCCCCTCTGGAGCGGGGAGGACTTCGGAATGAGCAGTTCTTC. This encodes CSVDPPLERGGLRNEQFF.

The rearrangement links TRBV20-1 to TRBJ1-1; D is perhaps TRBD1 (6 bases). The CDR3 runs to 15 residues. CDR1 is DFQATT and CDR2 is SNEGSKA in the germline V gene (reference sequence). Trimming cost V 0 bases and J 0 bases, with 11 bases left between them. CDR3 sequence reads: CSARDGGTMNTEAFF. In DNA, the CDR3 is TGCAGTGCTAGAGATGGGGGGACAATGAACACTGAAGCTTTCTTT.

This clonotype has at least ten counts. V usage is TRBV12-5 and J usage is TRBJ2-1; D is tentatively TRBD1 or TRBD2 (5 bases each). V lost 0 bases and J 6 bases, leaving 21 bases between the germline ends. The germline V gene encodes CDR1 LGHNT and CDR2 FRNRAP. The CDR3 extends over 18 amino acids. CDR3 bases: TGTGCTAGTGGTTTGGTACTTGGGGGAGACACATTAGGCAATGAGCAGTTCTTC. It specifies CASGLVLGGDTLGNEQFF.

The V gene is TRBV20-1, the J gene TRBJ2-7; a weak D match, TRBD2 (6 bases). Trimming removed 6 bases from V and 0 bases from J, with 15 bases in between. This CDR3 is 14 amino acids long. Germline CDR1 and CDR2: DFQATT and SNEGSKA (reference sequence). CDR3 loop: CSAIRGTSSYEQYV. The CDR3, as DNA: TGCAGTGCCATACGGGGGACCTCCTCCTACGAGCAGTACGTC.

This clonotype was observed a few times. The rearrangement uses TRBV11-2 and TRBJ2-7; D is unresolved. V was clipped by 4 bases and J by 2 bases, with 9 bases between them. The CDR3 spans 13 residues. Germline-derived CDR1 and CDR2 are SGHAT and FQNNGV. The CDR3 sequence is CASSSNSAYEQYF. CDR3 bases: TGTGCCAGCAGCTCCAACAGCGCCTACGAGCAGTACTTC.